The rows below give T cell receptor beta chains drawn from one sample of a study of cytomegalovirus exposure and HLA in healthy donors. This table comes from immunoSEQ multiplex PCR, and its TCRdb copy is limited to in-frame clones, with some not included. The sample has around 85,000 clones, 80% seen once. The sample comprised PBMCs. Receptors originate from a woman aged 45-65 years in good health and CMV-seropositive. The CDR3 runs from the conserved cysteine through the conserved F or W. D genes are given only for firm matches. For some rows the clone size is stated as once, few or many, or as a class when expanded; others skip it.

size,V,D,J,DNA,CDR3
.,TRBV27,.,TRBJ1-1,TGTGCCAGCAGTTATACAGGGAACACTGAAGCTTTCTTT,CASSYTGNTEAFF
.,TRBV30,.,TRBJ1-2,TGTGCCTGGGAAACAGGGACCTATGGCTACACCTTC,CAWETGTYGYTF
.,TRBV19,TRBD1,TRBJ2-2,TGTGCCAGTAGTAACCGGGACAGTATTATCACCGGGGAGCTGTTTTTT,CASSNRDSIITGELFF
once,TRBV10-3,.,TRBJ1-2,TGTGCCATCAGTGAGTCGCGGGGTAGACAGTCACAGAACGACTATGGCTACACCTTC,CAISESRGRQSQNDYGYTF
.,TRBV11-3,TRBD1,TRBJ2-3,TGTGCCAGCAGCAGTACAAGGGGGCGATCAGATACGCAGTATTTT,CASSSTRGRSDTQYF
.,TRBV9,.,TRBJ2-5,TGTGCCAGCAGCCGGACAGCGAAACAAGAGACCCAGTACTTC,CASSRTAKQETQYF
.,TRBV13,TRBD1,TRBJ1-5,TGTGCCAGCAGCCCCACCATCTTGACAGGGGGCGGGAGTAGCAATCAGCCCCAGCATTTT,CASSPTILTGGGSSNQPQHF
once,TRBV6-1,.,TRBJ2-3,TGTGCCAGCAGTGTCAGGGTATCAGATACGCAGTATTTT,CASSVRVSDTQYF
once,TRBV6-5,.,TRBJ1-2,TGTGCCAGCAGTTACTCGCGGGGACTCACTAACTATGGCTACACCTTC,CASSYSRGLTNYGYTF
.,TRBV2,TRBD1,TRBJ1-2,TGTGCCAGCAGCTATCGACAGGGAGCTAGCTATGGCTACACCTTC,CASSYRQGASYGYTF
.,TRBV5-1,.,TRBJ2-1,TGCGCCAGCAGCTTGGGGCGACTACCTGAGCAGTTCTTC,CASSLGRLPEQFF
.,TRBV4-2,TRBD1,TRBJ1-2,TGTGCCAGCAGCTCTCGGACAGGGGAGTATGGCTACACCTTC,CASSSRTGEYGYTF
once,TRBV9,.,TRBJ2-5,TGTGCCAGCAGCGTAGGAGACAGGAACCAAGAGACCCAGTACTTC,CASSVGDRNQETQYF
.,TRBV11-3,.,TRBJ2-5,TGTGCCAGTAGTCGCTCTAGGGAGAGGCAAGAGACCCAGTACTTC,CASSRSRERQETQYF
.,TRBV6-1,TRBD1,TRBJ1-1,TGTGCCAGCAGCCGGACAGGGGTGGTGAACACTGAAGCTTTCTTT,CASSRTGVVNTEAFF
.,TRBV5-5,TRBD1,TRBJ1-4,TGTGCCAGCAGCTTGGGGGACAGGGAAGCAACTAATGAAAAACTGTTTTTT,CASSLGDREATNEKLFF
.,TRBV4-1,.,TRBJ1-1,TGCGCCAGCAGCCAAGATGGCACGGGAAACACTGAAGCTTTCTTT,CASSQDGTGNTEAFF
.,TRBV19,.,TRBJ2-3,TGTGCCAGTAGTAAAGACAGGAGGACAGATACGCAGTATTTT,CASSKDRRTDTQYF
once,TRBV6-1,.,TRBJ1-1,TGTGCCAGCAGTGCTCGACAGCTCTCGAACACTGAAGCTTTCTTT,CASSARQLSNTEAFF
.,TRBV29-1,.,TRBJ1-4,TGCAGCGTTGAAGTACAGATGGGAAAACTGTTTTTT,CSVEVQMGKLFF
.,TRBV19,.,TRBJ1-2,TGTGCCAGTAGTAGGTTTGATGGCGGCGAGTATGGCTACACCTTC,CASSRFDGGEYGYTF
.,TRBV6-5,.,TRBJ1-1,TGTGCCAGCAGTTACGGGGAGGGAAGAGGCACTGAAGCTTTCTTT,CASSYGEGRGTEAFF
.,TRBV11-3,.,TRBJ2-1,TGTGCCAGCAGCTTAGGGAGGAATGAGCAGTTCTTC,CASSLGRNEQFF
.,TRBV7-9,TRBD1,TRBJ2-5,TGTGCCAGCAGCAAGGGACAGGGAGGCGAGACCCAGTACTTC,CASSKGQGGETQYF
.,TRBV5-1,.,TRBJ2-3,TGCGCCAGCAGCTTGGGTGAGGGAGATACGCAGTATTTT,CASSLGEGDTQYF
.,TRBV7-6,.,TRBJ1-6,TGTGCCAGCAGCCTTGGACCTTCGAGGGATTCACCCCTCCACTTT,CASSLGPSRDSPLHF
.,TRBV18,TRBD1,TRBJ1-1,TGTGCCAGCTCACCGAGACAGGGAGAGAACACTGAAGCTTTCTTT,CASSPRQGENTEAFF
.,TRBV29-1,TRBD1,TRBJ1-2,TGCAGCGGTTTAGCCTCCGGGACAGCGAACTATGGCTACACCTTC,CSGLASGTANYGYTF
.,TRBV11-3,.,TRBJ2-1,TGTGCCAGCAGCCCGTACGGGGGTGGCTACAATGAGCAGTTCTTC,CASSPYGGGYNEQFF